A single sample gave rise to the 18 T cell receptor beta chains below, sequenced in a study of tumor-infiltrating lymphocytes in primary liver carcinoma. From roughly 0.45 ug total RNA, TCR beta cDNA was generated with a primer in the constant region. ARM-PCR, slightly modified, supplied the TCR beta libraries through three nested multiplex PCR rounds. A C-beta reverse primer was combined with TRBV1-TRBV30 forward primers in the first two PCR rounds, and each round had 10 cycles. TCRdb re-called the multiplex PCR reads with MiXCR, one entry per CDR3 protein. The data show 150,000 to 200,000 distinct CDR3 sequences, around 60% seen once. Germline DNA was also extracted, with blood RNA taken from unsorted whole blood. Sequences were obtained from peripheral blood. The receptors derive from a man aged 40-50 years with primary liver carcinoma and hepatitis B virus infection.

The chain couples TRBV7-8 to TRBJ2-7, with 7 bases fitting TRBD2. The J segment lost 4 bases and the V segment lost 5 bases, leaving 17 bases of the junction unmatched. The germline V gene encodes CDR1 SGHVS and CDR2 FQNEAQ. The CDR3 has 17 residues. CDR3 nucleotide sequence: TGTGCCAGCAGCCCGACCCTGGGCGGGAGAGCCAAATACGAGCAGTACTTC. It codes for CASSPTLGGRAKYEQYF.

A word on this clonotype: This could be a read error, since a much larger clone is one nucleotide away. The chain employs TRBV12-3 or TRBV12-4 and TRBJ1-3; D ambiguous. Trimming took 8 bases from V and 3 from J, leaving 8 bases between them. CDR3 length: 12 amino acids. CDR3 nucleotides: TGTGCCAGCGGGAATTTTGGAAACACCATATATTTT. Encoded protein: CASGNFGNTIYF.

This chain links TRBV6-5 with TRBJ2-3; 13 bases are a match to TRBD2. Germline V gives CDR1 MNHEY, CDR2 SVGAGI. J lost 3 bases, V lost 0 bases, and 6 bases had no gene match. CDR3 length: 18 amino acids. The CDR3 loop reads CASSYSGTSGIRTDTQYF. The CDR3 coding sequence is TGTGCCAGCAGTTACTCCGGGACTAGCGGGATAAGGACAGATACGCAGTATTTT.

About this clonotype: An end of the junction does not agree with germline; a read error may underlie this. The chain couples TRBV28 to TRBJ2-7; D ambiguous. Per germline, CDR1 MDHEN and CDR2 SYDVKM. The CDR3 loop spans 15 amino acids. CDR3 amino acids: CASSSSRLSLHEQHF. The CDR3, as DNA: TGTGCCAGCAGTTCTTCTCGCCTTAGTCTCCACGAGCAGCACTTC.

The chain is built from TRBV7-9 and TRBJ1-5; maybe TRBD1 (5 bases). This CDR3 is built from 19 residues. CDR1 SEHNR and CDR2 FQNEAQ come from the germline V gene (reference sequence). V was shortened by 0 bases and J by 0 bases, with 18 bases between the two germline ends. The CDR3 sequence is CASSLARDSGENSNQPQHF. The CDR3 DNA reads as TGTGCCAGCAGCTTAGCGAGAGACAGTGGAGAGAATAGCAATCAGCCCCAGCATTTT. The variable domain in full, with the rest retrieved from reference TRBV7-9 and TRBJ1-5, is DTGVSQNPRHKITKRGQNVTFRCDPISEHNRLYWYRQTLGQGPEFLTYFQNEAQLEKSRLLSDRFSAERPKGSFSTLEIQRTEQGDSAMYLCASSLARDSGENSNQPQHFGDGTRLSIL.

This clonotype was seen only a few times. The gene calls are TRBV6-1 and TRBJ2-2; D uncertain. Germline V gene sequence: CDR1 MNHNS, CDR2 SASEGT. V dropped 7 bases and J dropped 2 bases, with 14 bases sitting between them. There are 15 residues in the CDR3. CDR3 nucleotide sequence: TGTGCCAGCACGGTACAGTGGGGAAACACCGGGGAGCTGTTTTTT. It specifies CASTVQWGNTGELFF.

Concerning this clonotype itself: This likely comes from a read error, as the CDR3 has no conserved phenylalanine or tryptophan at its end. The limits of the CDR3 on the DNA are not certain, so only TCRdb's listed CDR3 is given. V gene TRBV6-1 combines with J gene TRBJ2-1; TRBD2, the table's D call, was not compared with the DNA. The CDR3 spans 13 residues, counting both ends. Germline CDR1 MNHNS, CDR2 SASEGT. The CDR3 sequence is CASRLAGAVVSSS.

V usage is TRBV28 and J usage is TRBJ2-4; D gene unclear. The length of the CDR3 is 14 residues. The V gene's germline CDR1 is MDHEN and CDR2 SYDVKM. V was trimmed by 6 bases and J by 3 bases, leaving 12 bases between them. CDR3 sequence: CASRGFGDKNIQYF. The CDR3 region has the DNA TGTGCCAGCAGGGGGTTCGGCGACAAAAACATTCAGTACTTC.

In this sample, this clonotype turned up a few times. The rearrangement uses TRBV30 and TRBJ1-1; 11 bases align to TRBD1. J was trimmed by 3 bases and V by 3 bases; bases with no gene match: 0. The germline gives CDR1 GTSNPN, CDR2 SVGIG (reference sequence). The CDR3 spans 13 residues. The CDR3 loop is CAWRGQGDTEAFF. CDR3 bases: TGTGCCTGGAGGGGACAGGGGGACACTGAAGCTTTCTTT. The entire variable domain, with the rest obtained from reference TRBV30 and TRBJ1-1, is as follows: SQTIHQWPATLVQPVGSPLSLECTVEGTSNPNLYWYRQAAGRGLQLLFYSVGIGQISSEVPQNLSASRPQDRQFILSSKKLLLSDSGFYLCAWRGQGDTEAFFGQGTRLTVV.

A remark on this clonotype: A read error may produce the germline difference seen at one junction end. This chain joins TRBV5-5 and TRBJ2-5; D is tentatively TRBD1 or TRBD2 (5 bases each). This CDR3 comprises 16 residues. Germline CDR1 is SGHKS and CDR2 is YYEKEE (reference sequence). CDR3 nucleotide sequence: TGTGCCAGCAGCTTGGAGCGGCAGGGCCTACAAGATACCCAGTACTTC. This codes for CASSLERQGLQDTQYF.

About this clonotype itself: A much bigger clone sits one base away, suggesting this may be a read error. V is TRBV11-2 and J is TRBJ2-7; D remains unclear. V was shortened by 7 bases and J by 6 bases, with 10 bases between the two germline ends. The CDR3 extends over 11 amino acids. The V gene's germline CDR1 is SGHAT and CDR2 FQNNGV. The CDR3 DNA reads TGTGCCAGCACCTTCGGGTCCGAGCAGTACTTC. Translating it yields CASTFGSEQYF.

Regarding this clonotype: Its ends do not fully match the called genes, so a read error is possible. The J gene is TRBJ2-6, the V gene TRBV6-6; 8 positions match TRBD1. Germline V lookup: CDR1 MNHNY, CDR2 SVGAGI (reference sequence). The CDR3 is 15 residues long. This CDR3 reads CASRPGGSGANVPTF. The CDR3 region has the DNA TGTGCCAGCAGGCCAGGGGGCAGTGGGGCCAACGTCCCGACTTTC.

Note on this clonotype: This may be a read error: a much more frequent sequence differs by one nucleotide. The CDR3 does not end in the conserved phenylalanine or tryptophan, so this is likely a read error. The chain joins TRBV11-3 to TRBJ2-2; the match to TRBD2 covers 7 bases. The germline V gene encodes CDR1 SGHNT and CDR2 YENEEA. The CDR3 spans 15 residues. J was trimmed by 1 base and V by 4 bases; bases with no gene match: 3. This CDR3 reads CASSSQRGNTGELFL. The CDR3 DNA reads TGTGCCAGCAGCTCCCAGCGGGGGAACACCGGGGAGCTGTTTCTT.

As regards this clonotype: The junction departs from the called germline gene at one end, perhaps through a read error. The chain recombines TRBV2 with TRBJ1-6; 7 bases are shared with TRBD1. The CDR3 covers 12 residues. Germline-derived CDR1 and CDR2 are SNHLY and FYNNEI. DNA for the CDR3: TGTGCTAGCAGGGGACAGCAGACACCCCTCCACTTT. Translated, it gives CASRGQQTPLHF.

This clonotype has more than one count but fewer than ten. The chain combines TRBV5-6 with TRBJ2-1; perhaps D is TRBD1 or TRBD2 (5 bases each). The CDR3 sequence is 15 residues long. Germline values: CDR1 SGHDT, CDR2 YYEEEE. Trimming left V 4 bases short and J 8 bases short, with 19 bases between. The CDR3 sequence is CASSPLRADTDEQFF. The CDR3 region has the DNA TGTGCCAGCAGCCCCTTGAGGGCGGACACTGATGAGCAGTTCTTC. Complete variable domain (other parts from reference TRBV5-6 and TRBJ2-1): DAGVTQSPTHLIKTRGQQVTLRCSPKSGHDTVSWYQQALGQGPQFIFQYYEEEERQRGNFPDRFSGHQFPNYSSELNVNALLLGDSALYLCASSPLRADTDEQFFGPGTRLTVL.

On this clonotype: A junction boundary mismatches the germline segment, possibly from a read error. The CDR3 here is CASSLQSQGEQEIQYF. The CDR3 DNA is TGTGCCAGCAGCTTACAATCCCAGGGGGAGCAAGAGATCCAGTACTTC. The chain recombines TRBV11-2 with TRBJ2-5; 7 nucleotides align to TRBD1. The CDR3 has 16 amino acids. Per germline, CDR1 SGHAT and CDR2 FQNNGV.

As for this clonotype: Just one base apart from a much larger clone, this may be a read error. The rearrangement joins TRBV11-2 to TRBJ2-5; D uncertain. CDR1 and CDR2 (germline): SGHAT, FQNNGV. Deletions cut 11 bases from V and 1 base from J, with 14 bases between. The CDR3 runs to 13 residues. The CDR3 protein is CARRCGIQETQYF. As DNA, the CDR3 is TGTGCCCGGCGGTGTGGGATCCAAGAGACCCAGTACTTC.

This clonotype was counted only a few times. The gene calls are TRBV6-1 and TRBJ2-4; D unclear. Trimming took off 10 bases at V and 4 bases at J, with 17 bases between the two ends. The CDR3 length is 14 residues. Looked up from germline, CDR1 is MNHNS and CDR2 is SASEGT. DNA for the CDR3: TGTGCCACCCTTCCAGGAGTTTCGAAAAACATTCAGTACTTC. Its protein is CATLPGVSKNIQYF.